This is a list of T cell receptor beta chains from one sample in a study of blood T cell repertoires in COVID-19. Sequencing used immunoSEQ multiplex PCR; TCRdb keeps in-frame clones, though not all of them. The sample records approximately 180,000 clones, roughly 84% being singletons. The sample consisted of PBMCs or T cells enriched from blood (not recorded which). Receptors were obtained from a man over 45 who had recovered from COVID-19. Both conserved end residues are part of each CDR3. D genes are given only for firm matches. Some rows have no size entry. The others give once, few or many, or a class for an expanded clone.

v_gene: TRBV9; abundance: -; d_gene: -; j_gene: TRBJ2-3; CDR3aa: CASSVAGSLTDTQYF; CDR3nt: TGTGCCAGCAGCGTAGCAGGGTCCCTCACAGATACGCAGTATTTT
v_gene: TRBV5-1; abundance: -; d_gene: TRBD1; j_gene: TRBJ2-7; CDR3aa: CASSLETDRSEQYF; CDR3nt: TGCGCCAGCAGCTTGGAAACGGACAGGAGTGAGCAGTACTTC
v_gene: TRBV4-1; abundance: -; d_gene: -; j_gene: TRBJ2-5; CDR3aa: CASSQDPGPTGAQYF; CDR3nt: TGCGCCAGCAGCCAAGATCCAGGACCCACGGGGGCCCAGTACTTC
v_gene: TRBV7-9; abundance: -; d_gene: -; j_gene: TRBJ2-1; CDR3aa: CASSLARNEQFF; CDR3nt: TGTGCCAGCAGCTTAGCTCGCAATGAGCAGTTCTTC
v_gene: TRBV5-1; abundance: once; d_gene: TRBD2; j_gene: TRBJ2-5; CDR3aa: CASSFDTSGAAKTQYF; CDR3nt: TGCGCCAGCAGCTTCGATACTAGCGGGGCCGCGAAGACCCAGTACTTC
v_gene: TRBV6-5; abundance: -; d_gene: TRBD1; j_gene: TRBJ2-5; CDR3aa: CASSWGTGSQETQYF; CDR3nt: TGTGCCAGCAGTTGGGGGACAGGGTCTCAAGAGACCCAGTACTTC
v_gene: TRBV19; abundance: -; d_gene: TRBD1; j_gene: TRBJ1-5; CDR3aa: CASSPRTGGDQPQHF; CDR3nt: TGTGCCAGTAGTCCAAGGACAGGTGGGGATCAGCCCCAGCATTTT
v_gene: TRBV5-8; abundance: once; d_gene: TRBD1; j_gene: TRBJ2-5; CDR3aa: CASSLRTGGVETQYF; CDR3nt: TGTGCCAGCAGCTTGAGGACAGGGGGCGTGGAGACCCAGTACTTC
v_gene: TRBV27; abundance: -; d_gene: -; j_gene: TRBJ2-7; CDR3aa: CASSLYRDYEQYF; CDR3nt: TGTGCCAGCAGTTTATACAGGGACTACGAGCAGTACTTC
v_gene: TRBV5-8; abundance: -; d_gene: TRBD1; j_gene: TRBJ2-1; CDR3aa: CASSSSGTGAYNEQFF; CDR3nt: TGTGCCAGCAGCTCATCGGGGACAGGGGCTTACAATGAGCAGTTCTTC
v_gene: TRBV12-3/TRBV12-4; abundance: -; d_gene: -; j_gene: TRBJ1-1; CDR3aa: CASTGQIEAFF; CDR3nt: TGTGCCAGCACCGGACAGATTGAAGCTTTCTTT
v_gene: TRBV2; abundance: -; d_gene: -; j_gene: TRBJ1-1; CDR3aa: CASREAGIGLNTEAFF; CDR3nt: TGTGCCAGCCGGGAGGCCGGAATCGGGTTGAACACTGAAGCTTTCTTT
v_gene: TRBV5-1; abundance: -; d_gene: TRBD1; j_gene: TRBJ2-5; CDR3aa: CASSLGRGLETQYF; CDR3nt: TGCGCCAGCAGCTTGGGCAGGGGGCTTGAGACCCAGTACTTC